This TCR beta chain was found in a study of T cells in Graves' hyperthyroidism and ophthalmopathy. RNA transcripts served as the template for amplifying TCR beta CDR3 regions. The HTBI primer set drove a first-round RT-PCR of the TCR CDR3. TCRdb recomputed calls from the multiplex PCR reads with MiXCR, one row per CDR3 protein. The table shows around 600,000 distinct CDR3 sequences, with 14% occurring only once. Many counts were recorded for this clonotype. The germline V gene has CDR1 MNHEY and CDR2 SVGAGI. The CDR3 covers 14 residues. The V gene end was trimmed by 1 base and the J gene end by 8 bases; junction bases not matched to a gene: 4.

The chain carries TRBV6-5 and TRBJ1-2; 10 bases map to TRBD1. Sequencing input: blood. The TCR originated in a woman younger than 30 with Graves' ophthalmopathy. This chain's CDR3 is CASSYYGQGEGYTF. The CDR3 DNA reads as TGTGCCAGCAGTTACTACGGACAGGGGGAAGGCTACACCTTC.